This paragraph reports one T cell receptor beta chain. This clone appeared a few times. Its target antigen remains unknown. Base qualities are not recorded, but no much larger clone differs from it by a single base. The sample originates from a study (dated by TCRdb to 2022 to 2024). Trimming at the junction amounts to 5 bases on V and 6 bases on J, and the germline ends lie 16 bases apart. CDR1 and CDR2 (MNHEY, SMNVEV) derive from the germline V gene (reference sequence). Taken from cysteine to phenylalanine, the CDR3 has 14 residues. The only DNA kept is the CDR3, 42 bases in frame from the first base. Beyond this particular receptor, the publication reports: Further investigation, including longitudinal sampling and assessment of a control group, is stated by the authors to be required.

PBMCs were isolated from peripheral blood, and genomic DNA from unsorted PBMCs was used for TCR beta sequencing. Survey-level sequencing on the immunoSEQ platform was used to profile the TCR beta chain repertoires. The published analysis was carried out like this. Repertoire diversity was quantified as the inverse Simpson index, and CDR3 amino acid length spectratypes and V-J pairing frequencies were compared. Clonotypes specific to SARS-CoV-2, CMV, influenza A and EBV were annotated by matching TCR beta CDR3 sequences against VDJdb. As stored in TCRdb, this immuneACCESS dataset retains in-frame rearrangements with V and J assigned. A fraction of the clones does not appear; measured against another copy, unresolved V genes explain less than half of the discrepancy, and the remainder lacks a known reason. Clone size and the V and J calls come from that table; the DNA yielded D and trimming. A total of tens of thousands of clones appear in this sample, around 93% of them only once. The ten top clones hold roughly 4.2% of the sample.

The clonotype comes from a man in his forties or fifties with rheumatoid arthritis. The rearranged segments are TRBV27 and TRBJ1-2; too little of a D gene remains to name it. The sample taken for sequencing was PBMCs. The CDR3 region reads CASSPDWTANGYTF. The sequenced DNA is TGTGCCAGCAGTCCCGACTGGACGGCGAATGGCTACACCTTC.